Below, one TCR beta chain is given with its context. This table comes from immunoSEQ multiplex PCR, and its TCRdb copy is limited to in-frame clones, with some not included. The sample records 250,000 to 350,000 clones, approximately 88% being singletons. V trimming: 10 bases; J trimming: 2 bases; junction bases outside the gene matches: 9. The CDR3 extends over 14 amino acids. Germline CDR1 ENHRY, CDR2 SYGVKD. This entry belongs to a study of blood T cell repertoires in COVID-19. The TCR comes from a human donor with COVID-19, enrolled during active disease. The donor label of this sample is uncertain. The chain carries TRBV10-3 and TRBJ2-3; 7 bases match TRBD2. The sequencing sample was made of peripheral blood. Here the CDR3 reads CATRALADTDTQYF. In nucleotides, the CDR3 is TGTGCCACCCGGGCCCTAGCGGACACAGATACGCAGTATTTT.